These 17 T cell receptor beta chains were all obtained from the same sample, sequenced in a study of vaccination effects on CD4 cells after COVID-19 (dated 2022 in TCRdb). To identify antigen-specific CD4+ T cell clonotypes by their expansion, the ViraFEST assay first stimulated PBMC with viral peptide pools and then applied TCR sequencing. After approximately 11 days of culture, CD4+ T cells were isolated with the EasySep CD4+ T cell isolation kit. These receptors have no identified antigens. Libraries were built with the immunoSEQ multiplex PCR assay. Drawn from immuneACCESS, this table holds only the in-frame rearrangements with V and J called that TCRdb kept. Clones are partly lost; checked studies trace under half to an unresolved V gene and leave the rest unexplained. The table for this sample lists 50,000 to 75,000 clones; 75% to 85% of them were counted only once. Under 3% of the sample rests with the top ten.

Sequenced material: CD4+ T cells from PBMCs cultured with HCoV-229E spike peptides, taken before COVID-19 vaccination. Reading the label with the study, this specimen's cell subset or site is: HCoV-229E spike overlapping peptide pool stimulation. All receptors derive from a human donor who received a COVID-19 vaccine.

This clone occurred a few times. The V and J genes are TRBV28 and TRBJ1-1; possibly TRBD1 for D (5 bases). Germline CDR1 reads MDHEN; CDR2 reads SYDVKM. Trimming took 11 bases from V and 4 from J, leaving 20 bases between them. The CDR3 loop spans 14 amino acids. For the CDR3, the DNA is TGTGCCGTTATCACATGGGGGTCGCGCACTGAAGCTTTCTTT. This translates into CAVITWGSRTEAFF.

This chain joins TRBV18 and TRBJ2-3; 9 bases match TRBD1. The CDR3 extends over 16 amino acids. V was pared by 0 bases and J by 1 base, with 2 bases of the junction left unmatched. CDR1 and CDR2 from the germline V gene are KGHSH and LQKENI. The CDR3 is CASSPPRTGGTDTQYF. In DNA, the CDR3 is TGTGCCAGCTCACCACCGAGGACAGGGGGCACAGATACGCAGTATTTT.

With regard to this clone: The same CDR3 also results from other DNA sequences found in this sample. The rearrangement uses TRBV28 and TRBJ2-3, with 8 bases lining up with TRBD1. Trimming cost V 5 bases and J 0 bases; bases outside gene matches: 7. This CDR3 is built from 16 residues. Per the germline V gene, CDR1 is MDHEN and CDR2 is SYDVKM. CDR3: CASSTRDRPSTDTQYF. For the CDR3, the DNA is TGTGCCAGCAGTACCCGGGACAGGCCTAGCACAGATACGCAGTATTTT.

This chain uses TRBV2 with TRBJ2-5; D unclear. Trimming shortened V by 8 bases and J by 2 bases, and 3 bases separated the two germline ends. CDR1 and CDR2 from the germline V gene are SNHLY and FYNNEI. The CDR3 totals 10 residues. Here the CDR3 DNA reads TGTGCCAGCTCACAAGAGACCCAGTACTTC. The encoded protein is CASSQETQYF.

V gene TRBV25-1 combines with J gene TRBJ1-2; the match to TRBD1 covers 7 bases. In germline, CDR1 is MGHDK, CDR2 SYGVNS. CDR3 length: 16 residues. The V gene end was trimmed by 3 bases and the J gene end by 7 bases; junction bases not matched to a gene: 14. The CDR3 loop is CASSDPRGGQYSGYTF. CDR3 nucleotide sequence: TGTGCCAGCAGTGACCCCCGTGGGGGACAGTACTCTGGCTACACCTTC.

The chain has TRBV18 and TRBJ2-3; 9 nucleotides match TRBD2. V dropped 3 bases and J dropped 0; count of bases not matched to a gene: 4. Germline assignment: CDR1 KGHSH and CDR2 LQKENI. The CDR3 is 16 amino acids. This CDR3 is CASSPLAGPSTDTQYF. The CDR3 region has the DNA TGTGCCAGCTCACCCCTAGCGGGGCCTAGCACAGATACGCAGTATTTT.

This chain links TRBV25-1 with TRBJ1-1; D unresolved. This CDR3 comprises 15 residues. V was clipped by 3 bases and J by 3 bases, with 14 bases between them. Germline V gives CDR1 MGHDK, CDR2 SYGVNS. This chain's CDR3 is CASSDPAWEDTEAFF. In DNA form, the CDR3 reads TGTGCCAGCAGTGACCCCGCATGGGAGGACACTGAAGCTTTCTTT.

The chain recombines TRBV28 with TRBJ1-5; no reliable D call. The V end lost 1 base, the J end lost 7 bases, and 14 bases lay between the germline ends. The CDR3 extends over 15 amino acids. The germline V gene has CDR1 MDHEN and CDR2 SYDVKM. The CDR3 region has the DNA TGTGCCAGCAGTTTATTTGGTAGGGAATACCAGCCCCAGCATTTT. It encodes CASSLFGREYQPQHF.

This chain joins TRBV5-4 and TRBJ1-2, with D possibly matching TRBD1 (5 bases). The V gene's germline CDR1 is SGHNT and CDR2 YYREEE (reference sequence). This CDR3 is built from 13 residues. Trimming took 6 bases from V and 0 from J, leaving 9 bases between them. The CDR3, as DNA: TGTGCCAGCACGCGGGGCACTAACTATGGCTACACCTTC. Residues: CASTRGTNYGYTF.

The chain recombines TRBV5-1 with TRBJ2-1, with 8 bases that match TRBD1. With V trimmed by 4 bases and J by 5 bases, 5 bases remained unmatched. Germline loops: CDR1 SGHRS, CDR2 YFSETQ. This CDR3 has 14 amino acids. The CDR3 loop is CASSLRTGHNEQFF. DNA of the CDR3: TGCGCCAGCAGCCTGAGGACAGGGCACAATGAGCAGTTCTTC.

The chain combines TRBV4-3 with TRBJ2-5; 10 nucleotides agree with TRBD2. The CDR3 totals 16 residues. V shed 4 bases and J 5 bases; nucleotides not matched to a gene: 10. Per the germline V gene, CDR1 is LGHNA and CDR2 is YSLEER. The CDR3 region is CASSRVLAGAGETQYF. The CDR3 region has the DNA TGCGCCAGCAGCCGCGTTCTAGCGGGGGCGGGGGAGACCCAGTACTTC.

The chain links TRBV3-1 (or the pseudogene TRBV3-2) to TRBJ2-3; TRBD1 matches at 11 bases. CDR1 LGHDT and CDR2 YNNKEL come from the germline V gene (reference sequence). The V gene end was trimmed by 0 bases and the J gene end by 6 bases; junction bases not matched to a gene: 17. The CDR3 is made up of 20 amino acids. The CDR3 loop reads CASSQDLGSGGQGVYDTQYF. The CDR3 region has the DNA TGTGCCAGCAGCCAAGATTTGGGTTCGGGGGGACAGGGGGTATACGATACGCAGTATTTT.

The genes are TRBV6-5 and TRBJ2-3, with D possibly being TRBD1 (6 bases). The CDR3 is 15 amino acids. CDR1 and CDR2 from the germline V gene are MNHEY and SVGAGI. The V and J ends lost 4 bases and 6 bases respectively, with 17 bases between them. CDR3 amino acids: CASSLMQGKRDTQYF. The CDR3 DNA is TGTGCCAGCAGTTTGATGCAGGGGAAAAGGGATACGCAGTATTTT.

This sequence joins TRBV4-1 and TRBJ1-1; 10 nucleotides line up with TRBD1. The CDR3 runs to 17 residues. Germline CDR1 and CDR2: MGHRA and YSYEKL. With 0 bases clipped from V and 3 bases from J, the junction kept 7 bases outside the gene matches. The CDR3 sequence: CASSQESDRGPYTEAFF. CDR3 nucleotides: TGCGCCAGCAGCCAAGAGAGCGACAGGGGGCCGTACACTGAAGCTTTCTTT.

The genes are TRBV5-1 and TRBJ2-5; 8 nucleotides line up with TRBD2. Germline lookup yields CDR1 SGHRS and CDR2 YFSETQ. This CDR3 spans 14 amino acids. V lost 7 bases to trimming and J lost 5 bases; unmatched junction nucleotides: 10. The CDR3, as DNA: TGCGCCAGCGGCCCCCCCGGCGGGAGGGAGACCCAGTACTTC. Translation: CASGPPGGRETQYF.

The V call is TRBV27, the J call TRBJ1-4; TRBD1 might be the D (6 bases). CDR1 is MNHEY and CDR2 is SMNVEV in the germline V gene (reference sequence). V shed 1 base and J shed 8 bases, with 14 bases lying between them. The CDR3 consists of 15 residues. The CDR3 here is CASSLFFRGREKLFF. CDR3 nucleotides: TGTGCCAGCAGTTTATTTTTCAGGGGTCGAGAAAAACTGTTTTTT.

The V and J genes are TRBV10-3 and TRBJ2-5; D may be TRBD1 or TRBD2 (5 bases each). The CDR3 is 13 amino acids. Germline V lookup: CDR1 ENHRY, CDR2 SYGVKD. The V and J ends lost 6 bases and 2 bases respectively, with 10 bases between them. The CDR3 DNA is TGTGCCATCAGGGGGACGGAACAAGAGACCCAGTACTTC. This encodes CAIRGTEQETQYF.